This T cell receptor (beta chain) was found in a study of shared clonotypes between healthy human individuals. Study overall: Donor ages ranged 18 to 49 years: a couple of women, a few men. Findings of the study overall: Relative to clonotypes present in all four donors, those not shared had lower generation probabilities.

The germline V gene has CDR1 MDHEN and CDR2 SYDVKM. Trimming removed 6 bases from V and 4 bases from J, with 21 bases in between. The CDR3 length is 17 residues. TCRdb keeps only in-frame clones here, not all; method: immunoSEQ multiplex PCR. This sample has about 2.3 million clones, with more than 85% found just once. As to this clone: Its antigen is not identified.

J is TRBJ2-2 and V is TRBV28; D unclear. Sequencing input: naive CD4+ T cells from PBMCs. Subset of the sample: CD45RA+ positively selected. This receptor was identified in a man aged 18 to 35 in good health. Some clones in this sample may be carry-over from other donors' samples. CDR3 sequence (DNA): TGTGCCAGCAGCAAGCCGAGCCGCAAATTCCCCACCGGGGAGCTGTTTTTT. Encoded protein: CASSKPSRKFPTGELFF.